The 28 T cell receptor beta chains below all came from one sample that was sequenced in a study of OX40 agonist ivuxolimab in advanced cancers. TCRdb's copy holds only in-frame clones and misses some; the assay was immunoSEQ multiplex PCR. The repertoire consists of some 13,000 clones, with 70% to 75% occurring once and the leading ten covering around 27%. Source: CD4+ or CD8+ T cells sorted from blood, taken in a trial of the OX40 agonist ivuxolimab. Receptors were obtained from an adult with an advanced solid tumor such as melanoma, head and neck, liver or kidney cancer.

CDR3 sequence reads: CASSPLGEQFF. CDR3 sequence (DNA): TGTGCCAGCAGTCCCCTGGGTGAGCAGTTCTTC. V is TRBV9 and J is TRBJ2-1, with D hard to call. This CDR3 is 11 amino acids long. The germline V gene has CDR1 SGDLS and CDR2 YYNGEE. With 5 bases removed from V and 9 bases from J, the gap between germline ends came to 9 bases.

The sample holds a few counts of this clone. The rearrangement links TRBV30 to TRBJ1-2; D uncertain. Trimming took 4 bases from V and 1 from J, leaving 13 bases between them. This CDR3 comprises 14 residues. Germline V gene lookup returns CDR1 GTSNPN and CDR2 SVGIG (reference sequence). The CDR3, as DNA: TGTGCCTGGAATTCCTACGGGAATAACTATGGCTACACCTTC. Translation gives CAWNSYGNNYGYTF.

The rearrangement uses TRBV5-8 and TRBJ2-2; 12 bases agree with TRBD1. Germline CDR1 reads SGHTS; CDR2 reads YDEGEE. The V and J ends lost 1 base and 1 base, in that order; junction bases with no gene match: 5. The CDR3 loop spans 18 amino acids. Here the CDR3 reads CASSLTGTGGWNTGELFF. DNA for the CDR3: TGTGCCAGCAGCTTGACCGGGACAGGGGGCTGGAACACCGGGGAGCTGTTTTTT.

V gene TRBV7-6 combines with J gene TRBJ2-1; D possibly corresponds to TRBD1 (6 bases). CDR1 is SGHVS, CDR2 FNYEAQ, per germline. The CDR3 totals 17 residues. V lost 2 bases to trimming and J lost 5 bases, with 19 bases between them. The DNA for the CDR3 is TGTGCCAGCAGCTTAAGATCAGGGGTACCAGAAAACAATGAGCAGTTCTTC. It encodes CASSLRSGVPENNEQFF.

The chain carries TRBV7-2 and TRBJ2-5; the D is unclear. Trimming shortened V by 0 bases and J by 5 bases, and 10 bases separated the two germline ends. Looked up from germline, CDR1 is SGHTA and CDR2 is FQGNSA. The length of the CDR3 is 14 residues. The CDR3 sequence: CASSLALGMETQYF. In DNA, the CDR3 is TGTGCCAGCAGCTTAGCGCTGGGGATGGAGACCCAGTACTTC.

The CDR3 region is CASSAEGGTEAFF. DNA for the CDR3: TGTGCCAGCAGCGCCGAGGGCGGTACTGAAGCTTTCTTT. The chain combines TRBV9 with TRBJ1-1; D ambiguous. The germline V gene encodes CDR1 SGDLS and CDR2 YYNGEE. The CDR3 totals 13 residues. V gave up 3 bases and J gave up 5 bases, with 11 bases separating them.

This rearrangement joins TRBV19 to TRBJ1-1, with a weak D call TRBD1 (5 bases). V lost 3 bases and J 2 bases, leaving 10 bases between the germline ends. The CDR3 length is 14 residues. Per the germline V gene, CDR1 is LNHDA and CDR2 is SQIVND (reference sequence). The CDR3 loop is CASSIRGSNTEAFF. The CDR3 bases are TGTGCCAGTAGTATTAGGGGCTCTAACACTGAAGCTTTCTTT.

The V gene is TRBV29-1, the J gene TRBJ2-3; no reliable D call. The CDR3 length is 15 residues. CDR1 and CDR2 from the germline V gene are SQVTM and ANQGSEA. Between the trimmed V and J ends, which lost 4 bases and 0 bases, there was a span of 14 bases. DNA for the CDR3: TGCAGCGTTGTATTCGTTTTGCGGAGCACAGATACGCAGTATTTT. Translating gives CSVVFVLRSTDTQYF.

This clone was counted once. This chain uses TRBV2 with TRBJ1-3; TRBD1 aligns across 8 bases. Unmatched junction bases numbered 8, after V lost 6 bases and J lost 4 bases. CDR1 and CDR2 from the germline V gene are SNHLY and FYNNEI. The CDR3 contains 15 residues. CDR3 loop: CASRSGQGRGNTIYF. CDR3 nucleotides: TGTGCCAGCAGAAGCGGACAGGGTCGGGGAAACACCATATATTTT.

The sample holds one count of this clone. The chain recombines TRBV10-3 with TRBJ2-7; no reliable D call. The germline V and J ends were trimmed by 8 bases and 1 base, with 12 bases remaining between them. The germline gives CDR1 ENHRY, CDR2 SYGVKD. The CDR3 has 13 residues. CDR3 nucleotides: TGTGCCATCCAGTATCCCGGATCCTACGAGCAGTACTTC. Amino acids: CAIQYPGSYEQYF.

The chain has TRBV2 and TRBJ2-3, with D tentatively TRBD1 (5 bases). V lost 0 bases and J lost 3, with 16 bases in between. This CDR3 region has 17 residues. Germline V gene data show CDR1 as SNHLY and CDR2 as FYNNEI. The CDR3 nucleotides are TGTGCCAGCAGTGAAGCGCTTGGGCAGGGATTAACAGATACGCAGTATTTT. It is translated as CASSEALGQGLTDTQYF.

Notes on this clone: Sequence at one end of the junction differs from germline and may be a read error. The chain employs TRBV6-1 and TRBJ2-2, with D possibly matching TRBD1 (6 bases). Germline CDR1 reads MNHNS; CDR2 reads SASEGT. The CDR3 covers 14 residues. The CDR3 spells CASSQAGETGELFF. The CDR3 region has the DNA TGTGCCAGCAGTCAAGCAGGGGAAACCGGGGAGCTGTTTTTT.

The chain carries TRBV2 and TRBJ2-7, with TRBD1 matching over 7 bases. V shed 7 bases and J 0 bases; nucleotides not matched to a gene: 6. The length of the CDR3 is 14 residues. Germline V gene data show CDR1 as SNHLY and CDR2 as FYNNEI. The CDR3 is CASKDRMSSYEQYF. The DNA for the CDR3 is TGTGCCAGCAAGGACAGGATGAGCTCCTACGAGCAGTACTTC.

The chain combines TRBV30 with TRBJ2-1; D perhaps matches TRBD2 (5 bases). V lost 2 bases and J 8 bases, leaving 10 bases between the germline ends. This CDR3 has 12 residues. Germline V lookup: CDR1 GTSNPN, CDR2 SVGIG (reference sequence). CDR3: CAWSPSGDEQFF. CDR3 nucleotide sequence: TGTGCCTGGAGTCCGTCCGGGGATGAGCAGTTCTTC.

The V and J genes are TRBV27 and TRBJ1-2; 9 nucleotides align to TRBD1. CDR1 and CDR2 from the germline V gene are MNHEY and SMNVEV (reference sequence). V lost 4 bases to trimming and J lost 8 bases; unmatched junction nucleotides: 5. CDR3 length: 13 amino acids. Here the CDR3 DNA reads TGTGCCAGCAGTTACCTGACAGGGGGAGGCTACACCTTC. Translating it yields CASSYLTGGGYTF.

This chain connects TRBV5-1 to TRBJ1-1; TRBD1 matches 7 bases. The CDR3 runs 15 residues. The germline V gene has CDR1 SGHRS and CDR2 YFSETQ. V was clipped by 5 bases and J by 0 bases; unmatched bases: 7. The CDR3 region has the DNA TGCGCCAGCAGGCCGGCAGGGGGTATGAACACTGAAGCTTTCTTT. Translation: CASRPAGGMNTEAFF. Complete variable domain (other parts from reference TRBV5-1 and TRBJ1-1): KAGVTQTPRYLIKTRGQQVTLSCSPISGHRSVSWYQQTPGQGLQFLFEYFSETQRNKGNFPGRFSGRQFSNSRSEMNVSTLELGDSALYLCASRPAGGMNTEAFFGQGTRLTVV.

This clone came up a few times. The V call is TRBV4-3, the J call TRBJ1-2; D perhaps matches TRBD1 (6 bases). Germline CDR1 and CDR2: LGHNA and YSLEER. The CDR3 consists of 16 residues. Trimming pared 3 bases from V and 0 bases from J, leaving 14 bases between. CDR3 sequence (DNA): TGCGCCAGCAGCCAGGGGACGGGGGCAGCTAACTATGGCTACACCTTC. Its protein product is CASSQGTGAANYGYTF.

J is TRBJ2-1 and V is TRBV5-1, with TRBD2 matching over 7 bases. V was clipped by 4 bases and J by 8 bases; unmatched bases: 9. The CDR3 runs 14 residues. Germline lookup yields CDR1 SGHRS and CDR2 YFSETQ. The CDR3 loop is CASSPGLGADEQFF. Written as DNA, the CDR3 is TGCGCCAGCAGCCCCGGACTAGGAGCTGATGAGCAGTTCTTC.

This chain uses TRBV7-9 with TRBJ2-1; D is undetermined. CDR3 length: 10 amino acids. Trimming removed 1 base at V and 10 bases at J, with 2 bases between. The V gene's germline CDR1 is SEHNR and CDR2 FQNEAQ (reference sequence). CDR3 DNA: TGTGCCAGCAGCTTAGGGGAGCAGTTCTTC. Protein: CASSLGEQFF.

This chain links TRBV27 with TRBJ2-7; TRBD2 is a possible D gene (6 bases). The CDR3 sequence is 13 residues long. V lost 6 bases, J lost 3 bases, and 12 bases lay in between. CDR1 and CDR2 from the germline V gene are MNHEY and SMNVEV (reference sequence). CDR3 DNA: TGTGCCAGCAGGGGACTGAGCCACTACGAGCAGTACTTC. Protein sequence: CASRGLSHYEQYF.

The chain recombines TRBV7-2 with TRBJ2-3; 12 nucleotides agree with TRBD1. Trimming cost V 4 bases and J 3 bases; bases outside gene matches: 11. The germline V gene has CDR1 SGHTA and CDR2 FQGNSA. CDR3 size: 18 residues. This CDR3 reads CASSYRDRGREGTDTQYF. In DNA, the CDR3 is TGTGCCAGCAGCTACCGGGACAGGGGGCGCGAGGGGACAGATACGCAGTATTTT.

The genes are TRBV9 and TRBJ2-2; D not resolved. CDR3 length: 13 amino acids. Germline loops: CDR1 SGDLS, CDR2 YYNGEE. The V end was cut by 4 bases, the J end by 1 base, with 5 bases between. DNA of the CDR3: TGTGCCAGCAGCCCCGAGAACACCGGGGAGCTGTTTTTT. Its translation: CASSPENTGELFF.

V and J are TRBV9 and TRBJ1-2; TRBD1 is a possible D gene (5 bases). In germline, CDR1 is SGDLS, CDR2 YYNGEE. The CDR3 contains 15 residues. V was trimmed by 0 bases and J by 2 bases, leaving 11 bases between them. CDR3 amino acids: CASSVATGGNYGYTF. CDR3 sequence (DNA): TGTGCCAGCAGCGTAGCTACTGGGGGGAACTATGGCTACACCTTC.

There are a few counts of this clone. The V gene is TRBV27, the J gene TRBJ1-4, with 11 bases lining up with TRBD1. From germline, CDR1 is MNHEY and CDR2 SMNVEV (reference sequence). The CDR3 spans 16 residues. V lost 5 bases to trimming and J lost 1 base; unmatched junction nucleotides: 3. CDR3 bases: TGTGCCAGCAGTCCCGGGACAGGGGGAACTAATGAAAAACTGTTTTTT. Translating gives CASSPGTGGTNEKLFF.

V and J are TRBV11-2 and TRBJ2-3; D gene unclear. From germline, CDR1 is SGHAT and CDR2 FQNNGV. The CDR3 sequence is 12 residues long. Trimming removed 3 bases from V and 0 bases from J, with 1 base in between. The CDR3 DNA sequence: TGTGCCAGCAGCTTTAGCACAGATACGCAGTATTTT. Protein product: CASSFSTDTQYF.

The J gene is TRBJ2-3, the V gene TRBV9; a possible D gene is TRBD2 (5 bases). This CDR3 has 16 residues. The V end lost 0 bases, the J end lost 5 bases, and 16 bases lay between the germline ends. Germline V gives CDR1 SGDLS, CDR2 YYNGEE. The CDR3 DNA sequence: TGTGCCAGCAGCGTAGCTTTAGCGCCGCTAATAGATACGCAGTATTTT. The encoded protein is CASSVALAPLIDTQYF.

The chain carries TRBV6-1 and TRBJ2-7; 8 bases agree with TRBD2. Germline CDR1 MNHNS, CDR2 SASEGT. V was clipped by 1 base and J by 0 bases; unmatched bases: 2. This CDR3 region has 15 residues. The CDR3 DNA sequence: TGTGCCAGCAGTGAAGTAGGACTAGCCTCCTACGAGCAGTACTTC. Translated: CASSEVGLASYEQYF.

This chain connects TRBV11-2 to TRBJ1-4; D remains unclear. Germline-derived CDR1 and CDR2 are SGHAT and FQNNGV. The CDR3 is 19 residues long. V was cut by 5 bases and J by 7 bases, with 29 bases left in between. The CDR3 DNA is TGTGCCAGCAGCCATACGGACTTCGCGGGTGTCCGACGGGGTGAAAAACTGTTTTTT. It encodes CASSHTDFAGVRRGEKLFF.